This passage covers 24 T cell receptor beta chains from one sample sequenced in a study of cytomegalovirus exposure and HLA in healthy donors. It was with 60 Vbeta and 13 Jbeta primers that the PCR ran. Clones were read by immunoSEQ multiplex PCR, and TCRdb kept only the in-frame ones, dropping some. The table has about 150,000 clones, about three quarters seen once. Sequencing was done on a sample of PBMCs. These receptors were obtained from a man aged 40-49 years in good health and CMV-seronegative.

This clone came up a few times. The rearrangement joins TRBV6-5 to TRBJ2-3; TRBD2 matches 7 bases. This CDR3 region has 15 residues. V dropped 6 bases and J dropped 2; count of bases not matched to a gene: 8. CDR1 and CDR2 (germline): MNHEY, SVGAGI. CDR3 coding DNA: TGTGCCAGCAGCTCCAGGGACTACCACACAGATACGCAGTATTTT. Protein: CASSSRDYHTDTQYF.

The chain employs TRBV30 and TRBJ1-6; D is unresolved. This CDR3 has 14 amino acids. V was clipped by 5 bases and J by 9 bases, with 17 bases between them. Germline V lookup: CDR1 GTSNPN, CDR2 SVGIG (reference sequence). Here the CDR3 reads CAWGLGGVRSPLHF. The CDR3 DNA reads as TGTGCCTGGGGCCTTGGCGGAGTTCGTTCACCCCTCCACTTT.

The sample holds a few counts of this clone. The chain uses TRBV15 and TRBJ1-4; D gene unclear. CDR1 LNHNV and CDR2 YYDKDF come from the germline V gene (reference sequence). V was shortened by 0 bases and J by 8 bases, with 16 bases between the two germline ends. The CDR3 consists of 16 residues. The CDR3 DNA follows: TGTGCCACCAGCAGAGAAGGTGAAGTGGGCAAAGAAAAACTGTTTTTT. It specifies CATSREGEVGKEKLFF. Drawing the rest from reference TRBV15 and TRBJ1-4, the complete variable domain is DAMVIQNPRYQVTQFGKPVTLSCSQTLNHNVMYWYQQKSSQAPKLLFHYYDKDFNNEADTPDNFQSRRPNTSFCFLDIRSPGLGDTAMYLCATSREGEVGKEKLFFGSGTQLSVL.

The CDR3 nucleotides read TGTGCCAGCTCACCAAATAGCGGGGGGGCCTCCTACGAGCAGTACTTC. This encodes CASSPNSGGASYEQYF. The chain links TRBV18 to TRBJ2-7; 11 bases match TRBD2. This CDR3 spans 16 amino acids. Germline-derived CDR1 and CDR2 are KGHSH and LQKENI. J lost 0 bases, V lost 2 bases, and 3 bases had no gene match.

In its sample, this clone was seen a few times. The chain recombines TRBV6-1 with TRBJ2-7; maybe TRBD1 (5 bases). The V end lost 2 bases, the J end lost 2 bases, and 10 bases lay between the germline ends. This CDR3 is built from 14 residues. Per germline, CDR1 MNHNS and CDR2 SASEGT. CDR3 amino acids: CASSERQGTYEQYF. Here the CDR3 DNA reads TGTGCCAGCAGTGAAAGGCAGGGTACCTACGAGCAGTACTTC.

As to this clone: Different DNA sequences within this sample yield the same CDR3. This chain connects TRBV11-3 to TRBJ2-3; D ambiguous. Germline CDR1 SGHNT, CDR2 YENEEA. V lost 1 base and J 5 bases, leaving 7 bases between the germline ends. The CDR3 extends over 13 amino acids. The CDR3 region has the DNA TGTGCCAGCAGCTTAGGTCCGAGAGATACGCAGTATTTT. Its translation: CASSLGPRDTQYF.

This chain joins TRBV19 and TRBJ1-3; D is possibly TRBD1 (5 bases). Germline V lookup: CDR1 LNHDA, CDR2 SQIVND (reference sequence). Trimming pared 5 bases from V and 3 bases from J, leaving 14 bases between. CDR3 size: 15 residues. The CDR3 reads CASSPRPGYGNTIYF. CDR3 bases: TGTGCCAGTAGTCCTCGCCCAGGGTATGGAAACACCATATATTTT.

This chain connects TRBV18 to TRBJ2-7; TRBD1 aligns across 12 bases. The CDR3 totals 16 residues. The ends lost 0 bases at V and 4 bases at J; junction bases unmatched: 4. Per the germline V gene, CDR1 is KGHSH and CDR2 is LQKENI. DNA for the CDR3: TGTGCCAGCTCACCACCGGGGACAGGGGGCAGGTACGAGCAGTACTTC. Protein: CASSPPGTGGRYEQYF.

The chain couples TRBV30 to TRBJ2-7, with a possible D match to TRBD1 (6 bases). There are 15 residues in the CDR3. V was clipped by 1 base and J by 5 bases, with 18 bases between them. Germline V gene lookup returns CDR1 GTSNPN and CDR2 SVGIG (reference sequence). The chain's CDR3 is CAWSGGAGVNDEQYF. As DNA, the CDR3 is TGTGCCTGGAGTGGAGGGGCAGGGGTTAATGACGAGCAGTACTTC.

The J gene is TRBJ1-1, the V gene TRBV10-3; 8 nucleotides align to TRBD1. This CDR3 comprises 15 residues. Trimming cost V 0 bases and J 11 bases; bases outside gene matches: 11. Germline-derived CDR1 and CDR2 are ENHRY and SYGVKD. The chain's CDR3 is CAISESPDRVRGAFF. CDR3 nucleotide sequence: TGTGCCATCAGTGAGTCGCCGGACAGGGTGCGTGGGGCTTTCTTT.

The chain uses TRBV15 and TRBJ2-5; possibly TRBD2 for D (5 bases). V lost 2 bases, J lost 2 bases, and 12 bases lay in between. The germline V gene encodes CDR1 LNHNV and CDR2 YYDKDF (reference sequence). The CDR3 is 15 residues long. The DNA of the CDR3 is TGTGCCACCAGCAGATGGCCAGCGGAACAAGAGACCCAGTACTTC. It yields the protein CATSRWPAEQETQYF.

This chain connects TRBV12-5 to TRBJ2-3, with no clear D. Between the trimmed V and J ends, which lost 0 bases and 2 bases, there was a span of 12 bases. The CDR3 is 16 residues long. The germline V gene encodes CDR1 LGHNT and CDR2 FRNRAP. CDR3 protein: CASGLVRLATTDTQYF. As DNA, the CDR3 is TGTGCTAGTGGTTTGGTACGACTCGCCACCACAGATACGCAGTATTTT.

The rearrangement links TRBV5-6 to TRBJ2-5, with no clear D. Gene TRBJ2-7 matches the end of the DNA better, so the J call may be wrong. This CDR3 comprises 15 residues. Germline V lookup: CDR1 SGHDT, CDR2 YYEEEE. The CDR3 nucleotides read TGTGCCAGCAGCTATACCTCTTTCGGAGCCTACGAGCAGTACTTC. As protein: CASSYTSFGAYEQYF.

CDR3 in DNA: TGTGCCAGCAGTTCCGGGACTAGCCCCGGGGAGCTGTTTTTT. Translated: CASSSGTSPGELFF. The chain recombines TRBV28 with TRBJ2-2; TRBD2 matches 9 bases. With 4 bases clipped from V and 6 bases from J, the junction kept 3 bases outside the gene matches. CDR3 length equals 14 residues. The germline CDR1 and CDR2 sequences are MDHEN and SYDVKM.

The chain carries TRBV19 and TRBJ2-3, with 8 bases aligning to TRBD2. This CDR3 is built from 14 residues. CDR1 is LNHDA and CDR2 is SQIVND in the germline V gene (reference sequence). V lost 8 bases to trimming and J lost 5 bases; unmatched junction nucleotides: 9. CDR3: CASRERERGDTQYF. The CDR3 nucleotides are TGTGCCAGTCGTGAGCGGGAGAGGGGAGATACGCAGTATTTT. The variable domain in full, with the rest retrieved from reference TRBV19 and TRBJ2-3, is DGGITQSPKYLFRKEGQNVTLSCEQNLNHDAMYWYRQDPGQGLRLIYYSQIVNDFQKGDIAEGYSVSREKKESFPLTVTSAQKNPTAFYLCASRERERGDTQYFGPGTRLTVL.

The chain recombines TRBV2 with TRBJ1-5, with TRBD1 matching over 7 bases. Per the germline V gene, CDR1 is SNHLY and CDR2 is FYNNEI. The V and J ends lost 8 bases and 0 bases, in that order; junction bases with no gene match: 7. The CDR3 runs 15 residues. CDR3 sequence reads: CASDRERASNQPQHF. CDR3 DNA: TGTGCCAGCGACAGGGAAAGGGCTAGCAATCAGCCCCAGCATTTT.

The chain uses TRBV6-6 and TRBJ2-7; maybe TRBD2 (5 bases). Trimming took off 2 bases at V and 4 bases at J, with 12 bases between the two ends. This CDR3 region has 14 residues. The germline CDR1 and CDR2 sequences are MNHNY and SVGAGI (reference sequence). The CDR3 DNA sequence: TGTGCCAGCAGTTACCCGGGGTCTGATTACGAGCAGTACTTC. Translation: CASSYPGSDYEQYF.

The sample holds one count of this clone. The genes are TRBV19 and TRBJ2-2; D possibly corresponds to TRBD1 (6 bases). The CDR3 is 14 residues long. CDR1 LNHDA and CDR2 SQIVND come from the germline V gene (reference sequence). The V gene lost 6 bases and the J gene lost 4 bases, with 12 bases spanning the gap. CDR3 in amino acids: CASSVQGATGELFF. The CDR3 DNA follows: TGTGCCAGTAGCGTACAGGGCGCCACCGGGGAGCTGTTTTTT.

The chain has TRBV25-1 and TRBJ2-5; D not certain. The CDR3 loop spans 12 amino acids. CDR1 and CDR2 from the germline V gene are MGHDK and SYGVNS. V lost 5 bases to trimming and J lost 3 bases, with 7 bases between them. The CDR3 reads CASSWSEETQYF. In DNA, the CDR3 is TGTGCCAGCAGTTGGTCGGAAGAGACCCAGTACTTC.

The CDR3 reads CASSLFIWLGGETQYF. The DNA of the CDR3 is TGCGCCAGCAGCTTGTTCATCTGGTTGGGGGGAGAGACCCAGTACTTC. The chain links TRBV5-1 to TRBJ2-5, with D possibly TRBD2 on 6 matching bases. Germline lookup yields CDR1 SGHRS and CDR2 YFSETQ. The CDR3 totals 16 residues. V gave up 1 base and J gave up 4 bases, with 17 bases separating them.

This chain uses TRBV5-5 with TRBJ2-7; weak D call: TRBD2 (6 bases). The germline V gene encodes CDR1 SGHKS and CDR2 YYEKEE (reference sequence). The CDR3 is 13 amino acids. The ends were cut back, 3 bases at V and 5 bases at J, with 12 bases in the middle. The CDR3 sequence: CASSSGTFHEQYF. CDR3 coding DNA: TGTGCCAGCAGCTCCGGGACTTTCCACGAGCAGTACTTC. Complete variable domain (other parts from reference TRBV5-5 and TRBJ2-7): DAGVTQSPTHLIKTRGQQVTLRCSPISGHKSVSWYQQVLGQGPQFIFQYYEKEERGRGNFPDRFSARQFPNYSSELNVNALLLGDSALYLCASSSGTFHEQYFGPGTRLTVT.

The J gene is TRBJ1-1, the V gene TRBV5-4, with a possible D match to TRBD1 (5 bases). Germline V lookup: CDR1 SGHNT, CDR2 YYREEE (reference sequence). This CDR3 spans 13 amino acids. Trimming stripped 2 bases from V and 2 bases from J, with 7 bases between. The chain's CDR3 is CASSFQGNTEAFF. CDR3 sequence (DNA): TGTGCCAGCAGCTTCCAGGGAAACACTGAAGCTTTCTTT.

About this clone itself: The germline gene is not matched at one end of the junction; a read error may be the cause. The chain couples TRBV11-1 to TRBJ2-4, with 10 nucleotides matching TRBD1. The germline V gene encodes CDR1 SGHAT and CDR2 FQDESV (reference sequence). This CDR3 is built from 17 residues. CDR3 protein: CASSPRQGAMTKNSQYF. Here the CDR3 DNA reads TGTGCCAGCAGCCCTCGACAGGGGGCGATGACCAAAAACAGTCAGTACTTC. Together with reference TRBV11-1 and TRBJ2-4, the CDR3 gives the full variable domain: EAEVAQSPRYKITEKSQAVAFWCDPISGHATLYWYRQILGQGPELLVQFQDESVVDDSQLPKDRFSAERLKGVDSTLKIQPAELGDSAMYLCASSPRQGAMTKNSQYFGAGTRLSVL.

The V gene is TRBV5-5, the J gene TRBJ2-5, with 9 bases identical to TRBD1. The DNA end is more similar to TRBJ2-7, so the J call may be wrong. This CDR3 region has 15 residues. Germline V gives CDR1 SGHKS, CDR2 YYEKEE (reference sequence). The CDR3 protein is CASSSTGGSSYEQYF. CDR3 nucleotide sequence: TGTGCCAGCAGCAGTACAGGGGGCTCCTCCTACGAGCAGTACTTC.